These T cell receptor beta chains were read from a single sample in a study of blood T cell repertoires in COVID-19. Libraries were prepared by immunoSEQ multiplex PCR; TCRdb keeps only in-frame clonotypes and omits some of them. The table lists some 190,000 clones, about four fifths of them singletons. The sequencing sample was made of peripheral blood. These receptor sequences come from a woman aged 40 to 55 with COVID-19, enrolled during active disease. The CDR3 runs from the conserved cysteine through the conserved F or W.

v_call	j_call	cdr3_aa
TRBV7-9	TRBJ1-1	CASSLVLAEAFF
TRBV5-1	TRBJ1-4	CASSATGNPNEKLFF
TRBV6-6	TRBJ2-7	CASSRSGYEQYF
TRBV27	TRBJ2-7	CASLSNPPLYEQYF
TRBV7-8	TRBJ1-5	CASSLGVGSRGQPQHF
TRBV19	TRBJ2-6	CASSDRGSSGANVLTF
TRBV6-5	TRBJ1-4	CASSTPGQGGKLFF
TRBV11-2	TRBJ1-4	CASSLVRGSTTNEKLFF
TRBV29-1	TRBJ1-1	CSVEERAANTEAFF
TRBV19	TRBJ2-1	CASSIDSNNEQFF
TRBV19	TRBJ2-2	CASRGQVLNTGELFF
TRBV11-2	TRBJ2-2	CASSLVRFQGSTGELFF
TRBV30	TRBJ2-5	CAWSVFGVGETQYF
TRBV27	TRBJ1-6	CASRGGAWNSPLHF
TRBV4-1	TRBJ1-2	CASSQDSTTGGENGYTF